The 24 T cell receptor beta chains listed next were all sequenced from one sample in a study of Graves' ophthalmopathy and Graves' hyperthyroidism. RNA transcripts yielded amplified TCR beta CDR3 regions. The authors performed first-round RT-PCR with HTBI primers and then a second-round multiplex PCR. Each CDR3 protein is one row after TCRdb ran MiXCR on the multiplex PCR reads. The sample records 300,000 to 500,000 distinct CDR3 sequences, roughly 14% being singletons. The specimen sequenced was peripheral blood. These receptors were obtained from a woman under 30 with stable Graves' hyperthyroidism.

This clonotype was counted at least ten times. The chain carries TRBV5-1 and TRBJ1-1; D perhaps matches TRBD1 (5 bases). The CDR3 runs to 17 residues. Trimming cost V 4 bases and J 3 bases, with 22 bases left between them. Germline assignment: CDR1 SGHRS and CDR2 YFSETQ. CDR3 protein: CASSPKWGRRGHTEAFF. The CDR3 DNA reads TGCGCCAGCAGCCCGAAATGGGGCCGGCGGGGCCACACTGAAGCTTTCTTT.

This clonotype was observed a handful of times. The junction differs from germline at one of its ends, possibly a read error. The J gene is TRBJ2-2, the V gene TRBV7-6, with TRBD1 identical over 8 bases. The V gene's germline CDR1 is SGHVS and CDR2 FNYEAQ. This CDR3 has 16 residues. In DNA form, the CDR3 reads TGTGCCAGCTTGGGGATGCAGGGGGCGAACACCGGGGAGCTGTGTTTT. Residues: CASLGMQGANTGELCF.

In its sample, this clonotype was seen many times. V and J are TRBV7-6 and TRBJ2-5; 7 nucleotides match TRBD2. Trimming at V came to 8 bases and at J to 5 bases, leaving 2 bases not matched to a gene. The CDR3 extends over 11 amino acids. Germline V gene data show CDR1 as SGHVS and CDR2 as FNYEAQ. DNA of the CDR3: TGTGCCAGCGGGGACTACGAGACCCAGTACTTC. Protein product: CASGDYETQYF.

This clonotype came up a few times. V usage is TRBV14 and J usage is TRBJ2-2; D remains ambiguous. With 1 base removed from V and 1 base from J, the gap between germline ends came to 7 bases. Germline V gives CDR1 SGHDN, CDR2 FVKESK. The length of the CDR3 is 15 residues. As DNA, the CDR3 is TGTGCCAGCAGCCAAGGTTGGGTGAACACCGGGGAGCTGTTTTTT. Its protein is CASSQGWVNTGELFF.

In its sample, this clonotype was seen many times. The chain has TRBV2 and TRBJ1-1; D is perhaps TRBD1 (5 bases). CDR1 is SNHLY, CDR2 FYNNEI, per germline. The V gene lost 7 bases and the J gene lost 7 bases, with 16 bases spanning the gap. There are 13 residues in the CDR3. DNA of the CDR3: TGTGCCAGCACTCCCAGCGGGGGGGGTGAAGCTTTCTTT. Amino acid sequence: CASTPSGGGEAFF. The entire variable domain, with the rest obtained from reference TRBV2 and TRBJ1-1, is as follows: EPEVTQTPSHQVTQMGQEVILRCVPISNHLYFYWYRQILGQKVEFLVSFYNNEISEKSEIFDDQFSVERPDGSNFTLKIRSTKLEDSAMYFCASTPSGGGEAFFGQGTRLTVV.

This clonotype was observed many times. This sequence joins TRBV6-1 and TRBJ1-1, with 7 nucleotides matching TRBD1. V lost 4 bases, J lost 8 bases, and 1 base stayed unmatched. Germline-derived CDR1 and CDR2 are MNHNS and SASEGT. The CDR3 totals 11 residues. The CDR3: CASSVGGEAFF. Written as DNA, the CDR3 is TGTGCCAGCAGTGTAGGGGGCGAAGCTTTCTTT.

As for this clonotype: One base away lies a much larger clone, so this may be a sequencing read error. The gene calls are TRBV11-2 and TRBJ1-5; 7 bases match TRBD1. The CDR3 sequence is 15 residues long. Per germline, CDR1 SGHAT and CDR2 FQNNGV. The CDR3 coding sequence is TGTGCCGGCAGCCCGAAGGGGGCGGACAATCAGCCCCAGCATTTT. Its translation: CAGSPKGADNQPQHF.

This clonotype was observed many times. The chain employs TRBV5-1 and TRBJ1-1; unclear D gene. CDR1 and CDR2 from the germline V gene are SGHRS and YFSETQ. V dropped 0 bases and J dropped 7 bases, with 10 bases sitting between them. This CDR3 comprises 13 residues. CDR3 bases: TGCGCCAGCAGCTTGGAACCGTTATTTGAAGCTTTCTTT. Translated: CASSLEPLFEAFF.

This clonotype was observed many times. CDR3 DNA sequence: TGTGCCAGCAGTGAGGTGGGCGAGCAGTACTTC. Its translation: CASSEVGEQYF. This chain links TRBV6-4 with TRBJ2-7; no clear D gene. The CDR3 runs to 11 residues. The germline gives CDR1 MRHNA, CDR2 SNTAGT. Trimming shortened V by 3 bases and J by 6 bases, and 6 bases separated the two germline ends.

The CDR3 loop is CASSEEYGAADEKLFF. Here the CDR3 DNA reads TGTGCCAGCAGTGAAGAGTACGGGGCGGCGGATGAAAAACTGTTTTTT. The chain carries TRBV2 and TRBJ1-4; perhaps TRBD1 as D (5 bases). Germline V gene data show CDR1 as SNHLY and CDR2 as FYNNEI. V lost 1 base, J lost 6 bases, and 15 bases lay in between. CDR3 length: 16 amino acids. Full variable domain (missing parts from reference TRBV2 and TRBJ1-4): EPEVTQTPSHQVTQMGQEVILRCVPISNHLYFYWYRQILGQKVEFLVSFYNNEISEKSEIFDDQFSVERPDGSNFTLKIRSTKLEDSAMYFCASSEEYGAADEKLFFGSGTQLSVL.

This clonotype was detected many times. The CDR3: CASSRDRAYTYEQYF. CDR3 nucleotide sequence: TGTGCCAGCTCACGGGACAGAGCTTACACCTACGAGCAGTACTTC. This sequence joins TRBV18 and TRBJ2-7; 7 bases fit TRBD1. The V gene end was trimmed by 4 bases and the J gene end by 2 bases; junction bases not matched to a gene: 8. The germline CDR1 and CDR2 sequences are KGHSH and LQKENI. CDR3 length: 15 amino acids. Complete variable domain (other parts from reference TRBV18 and TRBJ2-7): NAGVMQNPRHLVRRRGQEARLRCSPMKGHSHVYWYRQLPEEGLKFMVYLQKENIIDESGMPKERFSAEFPKEGPSILRIQQVVRGDSAAYFCASSRDRAYTYEQYFGPGTRLTVT.

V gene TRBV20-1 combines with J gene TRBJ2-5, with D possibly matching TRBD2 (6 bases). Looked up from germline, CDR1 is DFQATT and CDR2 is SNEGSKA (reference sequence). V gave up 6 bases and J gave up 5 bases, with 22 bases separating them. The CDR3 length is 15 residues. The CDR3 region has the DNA TGCAGTGCCTCACCATCTCGGATTGGGGGGGAGACCCAGTACTTC. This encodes CSASPSRIGGETQYF.

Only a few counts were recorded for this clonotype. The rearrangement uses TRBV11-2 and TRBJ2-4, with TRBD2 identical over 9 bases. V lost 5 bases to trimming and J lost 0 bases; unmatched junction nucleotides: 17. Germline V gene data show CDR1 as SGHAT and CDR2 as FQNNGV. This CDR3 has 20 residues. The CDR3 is CASSGRLSGGPNVAKNIQYF. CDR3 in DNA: TGTGCCAGCAGCGGGAGACTAAGCGGGGGGCCCAACGTAGCCAAAAACATTCAGTACTTC.

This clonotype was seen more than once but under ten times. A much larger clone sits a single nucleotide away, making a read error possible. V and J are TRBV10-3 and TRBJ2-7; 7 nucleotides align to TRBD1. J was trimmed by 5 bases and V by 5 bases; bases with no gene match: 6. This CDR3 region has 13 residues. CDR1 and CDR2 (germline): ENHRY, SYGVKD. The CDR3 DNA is TGTGCCATCAGTCCTTTCAGGGGGAACGAGCAGTACTTC. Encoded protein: CAISPFRGNEQYF.

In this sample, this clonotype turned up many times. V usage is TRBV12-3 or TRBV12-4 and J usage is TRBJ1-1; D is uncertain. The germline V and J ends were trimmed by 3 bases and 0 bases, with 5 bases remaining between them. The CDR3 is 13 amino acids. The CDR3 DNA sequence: TGTGCCAGCAGTTTTGCGGTGAACACTGAAGCTTTCTTT. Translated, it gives CASSFAVNTEAFF.

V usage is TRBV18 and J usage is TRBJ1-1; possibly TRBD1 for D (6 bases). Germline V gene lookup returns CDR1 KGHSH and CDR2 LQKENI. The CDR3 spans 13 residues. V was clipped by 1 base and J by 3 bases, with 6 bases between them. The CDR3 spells CASSPQGDTEAFF. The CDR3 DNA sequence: TGTGCCAGCTCACCACAGGGGGACACTGAAGCTTTCTTT.

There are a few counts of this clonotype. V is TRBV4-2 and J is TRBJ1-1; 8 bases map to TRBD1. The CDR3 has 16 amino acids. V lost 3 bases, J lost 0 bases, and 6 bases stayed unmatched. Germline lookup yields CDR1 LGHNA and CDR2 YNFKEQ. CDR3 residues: CASSHERTGMNTEAFF. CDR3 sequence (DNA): TGTGCCAGCAGCCACGAAAGGACAGGGATGAACACTGAAGCTTTCTTT.

CDR3 protein: CASGGREGFRQPQHF. In nucleotides, the CDR3 is TGTGCTAGTGGGGGGAGGGAGGGGTTCAGACAGCCCCAGCATTTT. The J gene is TRBJ1-5, the V gene TRBV12-5; possibly TRBD1 for D (5 bases). This CDR3 contains 15 residues. The germline V and J ends were trimmed by 6 bases and 7 bases, with 19 bases remaining between them. Per germline, CDR1 LGHNT and CDR2 FRNRAP.

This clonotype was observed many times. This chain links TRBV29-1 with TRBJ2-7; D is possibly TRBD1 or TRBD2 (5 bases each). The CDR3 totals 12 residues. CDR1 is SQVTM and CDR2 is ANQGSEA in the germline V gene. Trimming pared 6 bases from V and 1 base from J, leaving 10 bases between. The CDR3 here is CSVRDGSYEQYF. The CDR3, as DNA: TGCAGCGTCCGGGACGGTTCCTACGAGCAGTACTTC.

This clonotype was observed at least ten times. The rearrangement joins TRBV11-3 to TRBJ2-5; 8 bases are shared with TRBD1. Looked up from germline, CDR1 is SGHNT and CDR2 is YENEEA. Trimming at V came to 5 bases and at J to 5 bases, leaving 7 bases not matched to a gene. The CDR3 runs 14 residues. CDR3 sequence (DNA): TGTGCCAGCAGCAGACAGGGGTTCCGGGAGACCCAGTACTTC. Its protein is CASSRQGFRETQYF.

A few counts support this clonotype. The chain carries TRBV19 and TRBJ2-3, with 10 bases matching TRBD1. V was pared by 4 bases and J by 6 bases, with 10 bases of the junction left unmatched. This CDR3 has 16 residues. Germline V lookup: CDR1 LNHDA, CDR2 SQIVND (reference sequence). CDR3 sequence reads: CASSSPRDRGRDTQYF. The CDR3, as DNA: TGTGCCAGTAGTAGCCCTAGAGACAGGGGGCGGGATACGCAGTATTTT. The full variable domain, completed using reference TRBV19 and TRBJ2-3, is DGGITQSPKYLFRKEGQNVTLSCEQNLNHDAMYWYRQDPGQGLRLIYYSQIVNDFQKGDIAEGYSVSREKKESFPLTVTSAQKNPTAFYLCASSSPRDRGRDTQYFGPGTRLTVL.

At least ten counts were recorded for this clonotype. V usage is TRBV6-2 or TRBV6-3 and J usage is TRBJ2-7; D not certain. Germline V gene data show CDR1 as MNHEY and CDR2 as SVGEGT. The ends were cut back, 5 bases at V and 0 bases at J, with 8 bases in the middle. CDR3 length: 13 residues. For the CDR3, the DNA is TGTGCCAGCAGTCGAACATACTCCTACGAGCAGTACTTC. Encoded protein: CASSRTYSYEQYF.

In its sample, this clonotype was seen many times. The CDR3 loop reads CASSESRQGNKQYF. As DNA, the CDR3 is TGCGCCAGCAGTGAGTCGCGACAGGGTAACAAGCAGTACTTC. V usage is TRBV10-1 and J usage is TRBJ2-7; the match to TRBD1 covers 7 bases. The CDR3 contains 14 residues. Germline CDR1 WNHNN, CDR2 SYGVQD (reference sequence). Trimming cost V 0 bases and J 8 bases; bases outside gene matches: 7.

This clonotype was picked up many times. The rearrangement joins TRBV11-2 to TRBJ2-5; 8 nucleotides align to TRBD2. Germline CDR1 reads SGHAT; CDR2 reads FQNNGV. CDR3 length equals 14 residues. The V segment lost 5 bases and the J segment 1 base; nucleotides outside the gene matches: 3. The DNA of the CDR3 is TGTGCCAGCAGCGGGGCGGGGGGCCAAGAGACCCAGTACTTC. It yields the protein CASSGAGGQETQYF.